This T cell receptor beta chain was captured by sequencing in a study of cytomegalovirus exposure and HLA in healthy donors. A single count supports this clone. Its antigen is not identified. PCR amplification relied on 60 Vbeta primers (plus 13 Jbeta primers). Assay used: immunoSEQ multiplex PCR; TCRdb lists only in-frame clones, some missing. The sample consists of 150,000 to 200,000 clones, about 80% of them appearing once. The CDR3 runs to 16 residues. Germline CDR1 and CDR2: MNHNY and SVGAGI (reference sequence). Trimming removed 0 bases at V and 2 bases at J, with 14 bases between. Study-level points and caveats: In an earlier analysis, productive rearrangement rates for most beta V segments clustered near 87% or 30%. Presence/absence analysis assumed near-uniform sequencing depth across donors.

Sequencing used PBMCs. The TCR was taken from a woman aged 40 to 50 in good health and CMV-seronegative. The gene calls are TRBV6-6 and TRBJ2-7, with TRBD2 as a possible D gene (7 bases). The CDR3 DNA sequence: TGTGCCAGCAGTTACTCAGGGAGGGGGGCAACCTACGAGCAGTACTTC. This sequence encodes CASSYSGRGATYEQYF.